Below, 2 T cell receptor beta chains from the same sample are listed, as sequenced in a study of sequential checkpoint blockade in melanoma (dated by TCRdb to between 2019 and 2020). Library preparation employed the immunoSEQ multiplex PCR assay. TCRdb re-hosts the immuneACCESS table, in-frame sequences only. Its copies lack some clones; in the studies checked, an unresolved V gene accounts for under half of them, and the cause for the rest is not known. The sample profile shows under 45,000 clones; 70% to 90% of them were found once. The leading ten clones occupy 5.5% of the sample. Taken with the paper, the label for treatment or condition translates to: randomized to nivolumab then ipilimumab (arm A) or the reverse (arm B). The sequencing used CD8+ T cells sorted from blood (inferred from file names), collected from a patient given nivolumab and ipilimumab in sequence. Receptors originate from a human donor with melanoma.

The rearrangement joins TRBV2 to TRBJ2-7; 7 bases fit TRBD1. CDR3 length: 14 residues. Trimming at V came to 4 bases and at J to 0 bases, leaving 3 bases not matched to a gene. Germline V gene data show CDR1 as SNHLY and CDR2 as FYNNEI. CDR3 in DNA: TGTGCCAGCAGTGTTCAGGGGGTCTCCTACGAGCAGTACTTC. Translated, it gives CASSVQGVSYEQYF.

This rearrangement joins TRBV19 to TRBJ1-1; TRBD1 might be the D (6 bases). Trimming removed 5 bases at V and 1 base at J, with 11 bases between. The germline gives CDR1 LNHDA, CDR2 SQIVND (reference sequence). The CDR3 runs to 14 residues. The CDR3 DNA follows: TGTGCCAGTAGTCCAAGGACAGCGAACACTGAAGCTTTCTTT. Its translation is CASSPRTANTEAFF.